One sample yielded the 28 T cell receptor beta chains listed below, sequenced in a study of shared clonotypes between healthy human individuals. Measured with immunoSEQ multiplex PCR; TCRdb has only the in-frame clones, and not every one. The sample lists just under 95,000 clones; approximately 75% were seen once. The source material was memory CD8+ T cells sorted from blood. Subset indicated: CD45RO+ cells pooled with CCR7-negative TemRA cells. Receptor source: a young man in good health.

The J gene is TRBJ2-7, the V gene TRBV7-9; TRBD2 agrees at 8 bases. This CDR3 has 15 amino acids. With V trimmed by 1 base and J by 5 bases, 7 bases remained unmatched. Germline V gene lookup returns CDR1 SEHNR and CDR2 FQNEAQ (reference sequence). As DNA, the CDR3 is TGTGCCAGCAGCTTAGTGGATAGCGGGAAAGACGAGCAGTACTTC. It codes for CASSLVDSGKDEQYF. Filled out from reference TRBV7-9 and TRBJ2-7, the complete variable domain reads DTGVSQNPRHKITKRGQNVTFRCDPISEHNRLYWYRQTLGQGPEFLTYFQNEAQLEKSRLLSDRFSAERPKGSFSTLEIQRTEQGDSAMYLCASSLVDSGKDEQYFGPGTRLTVT.

This chain uses TRBV11-3 with TRBJ1-5; D unclear. V lost 0 bases and J lost 12, with 21 bases in between. This CDR3 spans 16 amino acids. CDR1 and CDR2 from the germline V gene are SGHNT and YENEEA. CDR3 in DNA: TGTGCCAGCAGCTTAGATCTGGCGGAAGTAGCAATCAGCCAGCATTTT. Encoded protein: CASSLDLAEVAISQHF.

This clone was seen a handful of times. The rearrangement links TRBV6-6 to TRBJ2-3, with TRBD2 identical over 7 bases. Germline CDR1 MNHNY, CDR2 SVGAGI (reference sequence). The V and J ends lost 7 bases and 4 bases, in that order; junction bases with no gene match: 11. The CDR3 is made up of 15 amino acids. The CDR3 is CASTVGQRGSDTQYF. CDR3 DNA sequence: TGTGCCAGCACTGTAGGCCAGCGGGGCTCAGATACGCAGTATTTT.

The chain uses TRBV28 and TRBJ1-4; no clear D. Looked up from germline, CDR1 is MDHEN and CDR2 is SYDVKM. V was pared by 8 bases and J by 4 bases, with 11 bases between. The CDR3 runs to 13 residues. CDR3 region: CASWGSINEKLFF. The CDR3 region has the DNA TGTGCCAGCTGGGGATCCATTAATGAAAAACTGTTTTTT.

V and J are TRBV28 and TRBJ2-2; D is unresolved. There are 13 residues in the CDR3. The V and J ends lost 1 base and 6 bases respectively, with 6 bases between them. The germline V gene has CDR1 MDHEN and CDR2 SYDVKM. CDR3 in amino acids: CASSLSAPGELFF. The DNA for the CDR3 is TGTGCCAGCAGTTTATCGGCCCCCGGGGAGCTGTTTTTT.

This chain links TRBV30 with TRBJ1-1; possibly TRBD1 for D (5 bases). The CDR3 is 15 residues long. Germline V gives CDR1 GTSNPN, CDR2 SVGIG (reference sequence). Trimming took 1 base from V and 10 from J, leaving 22 bases between them. The CDR3 nucleotides read TGTGCCTGGAGTGGAGGGACGGGGATATTGCGCTTAGCTTTCTTT. Amino acids: CAWSGGTGILRLAFF.

The sample holds one count of this clone. This chain links TRBV5-1 with TRBJ2-7, with TRBD2 identical over 7 bases. This CDR3 region has 15 residues. Germline CDR1 reads SGHRS; CDR2 reads YFSETQ. The V gene end was trimmed by 4 bases and the J gene end by 3 bases; junction bases not matched to a gene: 10. This CDR3 reads CASSPSAGILYEQYF. DNA for the CDR3: TGCGCCAGCAGCCCTTCAGCGGGAATTCTCTACGAGCAGTACTTC.

Comments on this clone: A much larger clone sits a single nucleotide away, making a read error possible. V and J are TRBV6-4 and TRBJ2-3, with 7 bases lining up with TRBD1. The CDR3 is 14 amino acids. CDR1 and CDR2 (germline): MRHNA, SNTAGT. J gave up 4 bases and V 0 bases, and 1 base lay outside the gene matches. CDR3 nucleotides: TGTGCCAGCAGTGACTCACAGGGGCCAGATACGCAGTATTTT. Its translation: CASSDSQGPDTQYF.

The V call is TRBV11-3, the J call TRBJ1-1; TRBD1 is a possible D gene (6 bases). V lost 6 bases and J 0 bases, leaving 14 bases between the germline ends. The CDR3 contains 15 residues. Germline values: CDR1 SGHNT, CDR2 YENEEA. The CDR3 is CASSIGGHMNTEAFF. The CDR3 DNA sequence: TGTGCCAGCAGTATAGGGGGGCACATGAACACTGAAGCTTTCTTT.

For this clone: No conserved phenylalanine or tryptophan is present at the end of the CDR3, so a read error is the likely explanation. It is unclear where the CDR3 begins or ends on the DNA, so no DNA is shown, and the CDR3 is as TCRdb lists it. V and J are TRBV20-1 and TRBJ2-7; the table's TRBD1 call for D was not verified on the DNA. Inclusive of both ends, the CDR3 amounts to 8 amino acids. The V gene's germline CDR1 is DFQATT and CDR2 SNEGSKA (reference sequence). The chain's CDR3 is CSASLGVI.

The chain recombines TRBV7-3 with TRBJ2-1; the D is unclear. Germline V gene lookup returns CDR1 SGHTA and CDR2 FQGTGA. V lost 0 bases and J lost 4, with 10 bases in between. CDR3 length: 15 residues. As DNA, the CDR3 is TGTGCCAGCAGCTTAACGTTCGCGGTATACAATGAGCAGTTCTTC. Its protein is CASSLTFAVYNEQFF.

The chain couples TRBV7-2 to TRBJ2-5; D not resolved. V lost 3 bases and J 4 bases, leaving 3 bases between the germline ends. Germline V lookup: CDR1 SGHTA, CDR2 FQGNSA. The CDR3 has 11 residues. The CDR3 protein is CASSFLETQYF. The CDR3 DNA reads as TGTGCCAGCAGCTTTCTAGAGACCCAGTACTTC.

The chain uses TRBV13 and TRBJ1-5, with D unresolved. Germline assignment: CDR1 PRHDT and CDR2 FYEKMQ (reference sequence). The ends were cut back, 0 bases at V and 1 base at J, with 10 bases in the middle. The CDR3 contains 16 residues. CDR3 in amino acids: CASSLGSLGSNQPQHF. DNA of the CDR3: TGTGCCAGCAGCTTAGGAAGTCTAGGGAGCAATCAGCCCCAGCATTTT.

Only a few counts were recorded for this clone. CDR3 in amino acids: CASSLSTLGSTDTQYF. The CDR3 bases are TGTGCCAGCAGTTTATCGACTTTGGGAAGCACAGATACGCAGTATTTT. The chain has TRBV27 and TRBJ2-3; D gene uncertain. Between the trimmed V and J ends, which lost 0 bases and 0 bases, there was a span of 10 bases. CDR1 is MNHEY, CDR2 SMNVEV, per germline (reference sequence). The CDR3 is made up of 16 amino acids.

The chain joins TRBV5-6 to TRBJ2-2; D uncertain. CDR1 is SGHDT and CDR2 is YYEEEE in the germline V gene. The CDR3 has 13 residues. The V end was cut by 3 bases, the J end by 4 bases, with 7 bases between. CDR3 amino acids: CASSYESTGELFF. CDR3 nucleotide sequence: TGTGCCAGCAGCTATGAGTCCACCGGGGAGCTGTTTTTT. Full variable domain (outside the CDR3, taken from reference TRBV5-6 and TRBJ2-2): DAGVTQSPTHLIKTRGQQVTLRCSPKSGHDTVSWYQQALGQGPQFIFQYYEEEERQRGNFPDRFSGHQFPNYSSELNVNALLLGDSALYLCASSYESTGELFFGEGSRLTVL.

The CDR3 protein is CASSLVLSINALYNEQFF. The DNA for the CDR3 is TGTGCCAGCAGCTTAGTCTTATCTATTAACGCGTTATACAATGAGCAGTTCTTC. The chain recombines TRBV11-2 with TRBJ2-1, with no clear D. CDR3 length: 18 residues. CDR1 is SGHAT, CDR2 FQNNGV, per germline. Trimming took 1 base from V and 4 from J, leaving 20 bases between them.

This clone was counted a single time. V usage is TRBV7-9 and J usage is TRBJ1-2; TRBD1 aligns across 8 bases. The V gene end was trimmed by 5 bases and the J gene end by 7 bases; junction bases not matched to a gene: 6. This CDR3 has 13 residues. Looked up from germline, CDR1 is SEHNR and CDR2 is FQNEAQ (reference sequence). CDR3 in amino acids: CASSPGTGSGYTF. CDR3 in DNA: TGTGCCAGCAGCCCCGGGACAGGTTCTGGCTACACCTTC. Based on the CDR3 plus reference TRBV7-9 and TRBJ1-2, the full variable domain is DTGVSQNPRHKITKRGQNVTFRCDPISEHNRLYWYRQTLGQGPEFLTYFQNEAQLEKSRLLSDRFSAERPKGSFSTLEIQRTEQGDSAMYLCASSPGTGSGYTFGSGTRLTVV.

The gene calls are TRBV10-3 and TRBJ2-5; no clear D. Germline lookup yields CDR1 ENHRY and CDR2 SYGVKD. Trimming stripped 3 bases from V and 3 bases from J, with 14 bases between. This CDR3 comprises 15 residues. CDR3 loop: CAISELVRREETQYF. CDR3 nucleotides: TGTGCCATCAGTGAATTGGTGCGTAGAGAAGAGACCCAGTACTTC.

In this sample, this clone turned up a few times. The V gene is TRBV9, the J gene TRBJ1-1; no firm D call. The CDR3 runs to 13 residues. Per the germline V gene, CDR1 is SGDLS and CDR2 is YYNGEE. With 0 bases removed from V and 6 bases from J, the gap between germline ends came to 9 bases. CDR3 amino acids: CASSVVSQAEAFF. CDR3 bases: TGTGCCAGCAGCGTAGTCTCCCAGGCTGAAGCTTTCTTT. Full variable domain (outside the CDR3, taken from reference TRBV9 and TRBJ1-1): DSGVTQTPKHLITATGQRVTLRCSPRSGDLSVYWYQQSLDQGLQFLIQYYNGEERAKGNILERFSAQQFPDLHSELNLSSLELGDSALYFCASSVVSQAEAFFGQGTRLTVV.

The chain couples TRBV20-1 to TRBJ1-1; no clear D. Germline V gives CDR1 DFQATT, CDR2 SNEGSKA (reference sequence). The CDR3 is 10 amino acids. Trimming took off 0 bases at V and 8 bases at J, with 4 bases between the two ends. In DNA, the CDR3 is TGCAGTGCTAGAGAGGGGGAAGCTTTCTTT. Its translation is CSAREGEAFF.

The rearrangement uses TRBV2 and TRBJ2-2, with a possible D match to TRBD2 (5 bases). This CDR3 region has 13 residues. The V end was cut by 9 bases, the J end by 4 bases, with 12 bases between. Germline CDR1 reads SNHLY; CDR2 reads FYNNEI. The CDR3 reads CARSGTLTGELFF. Here the CDR3 DNA reads TGTGCCAGATCGGGAACCCTCACCGGGGAGCTGTTTTTT. The full variable domain, completed using reference TRBV2 and TRBJ2-2, is EPEVTQTPSHQVTQMGQEVILRCVPISNHLYFYWYRQILGQKVEFLVSFYNNEISEKSEIFDDQFSVERPDGSNFTLKIRSTKLEDSAMYFCARSGTLTGELFFGEGSRLTVL.

The chain is built from TRBV28 and TRBJ2-2, with D unresolved. Germline V CDR1 and CDR2: MDHEN, SYDVKM. V was clipped by 3 bases and J by 2 bases, with 7 bases between them. The CDR3 is 14 residues long. The CDR3 DNA reads TGTGCCAGCAGTTTGGGGTCTAACACCGGGGAGCTGTTTTTT. It codes for CASSLGSNTGELFF.

A few counts support this clone. The V gene is TRBV5-1, the J gene TRBJ2-6, with a tentative D call TRBD1 (5 bases). V lost 2 bases, J lost 0 bases, and 6 bases lay in between. CDR3 length: 15 residues. CDR1 is SGHRS and CDR2 is YFSETQ in the germline V gene. The CDR3 loop is CASSFGASGANVLTF. DNA for the CDR3: TGCGCCAGCAGCTTTGGGGCCTCTGGGGCCAACGTCCTGACTTTC.

This clone was observed many times. The rearrangement joins TRBV29-1 to TRBJ2-7; no definite D call. Trimming shortened V by 0 bases and J by 4 bases, and 7 bases separated the two germline ends. Germline V CDR1 and CDR2: SQVTM, ANQGSEA. This CDR3 is built from 12 residues. The CDR3 loop reads CSVEDLGYEQYF. The CDR3 DNA is TGCAGCGTTGAAGACCTTGGGTACGAGCAGTACTTC.

Turning to this clone: The identical CDR3 is also encoded by other nucleotide sequences in the sample. CDR3 sequence: CASSLGLAGNNEQFF. In DNA form, the CDR3 reads TGCGCCAGCAGCTTGGGGTTAGCGGGTAACAATGAGCAGTTCTTC. The rearrangement joins TRBV5-1 to TRBJ2-1; TRBD2 aligns across 7 bases. Germline V gene sequence: CDR1 SGHRS, CDR2 YFSETQ. The V segment lost 0 bases and the J segment 5 bases; nucleotides outside the gene matches: 5. This CDR3 region has 15 residues.

This rearrangement joins TRBV6-1 to TRBJ2-1; a possible D gene is TRBD2 (6 bases). The CDR3 has 16 residues. V was cut by 2 bases and J by 9 bases, with 20 bases left in between. Germline CDR1 MNHNS, CDR2 SASEGT. The CDR3 protein is CASSELRDSSFAEQFF. The DNA for the CDR3 is TGTGCCAGCAGTGAACTCCGGGACTCCAGTTTTGCTGAGCAGTTCTTC.

The rearrangement uses TRBV7-2 and TRBJ2-3, with 7 bases aligning to TRBD2. CDR1 and CDR2 from the germline V gene are SGHTA and FQGNSA. The V and J ends lost 3 bases and 4 bases, in that order; junction bases with no gene match: 4. This CDR3 region has 14 residues. The CDR3 reads CASSFWDYSDTQYF. The CDR3, as DNA: TGTGCCAGCAGCTTTTGGGACTACTCAGATACGCAGTATTTT.

This clone has only a few counts. The rearrangement joins TRBV27 to TRBJ2-5; D tentatively reads TRBD1 or TRBD2 (6 bases each). This CDR3 has 14 residues. V lost 1 base to trimming and J lost 2 bases, with 8 bases between them. Germline values: CDR1 MNHEY, CDR2 SMNVEV (reference sequence). The CDR3 sequence: CASSLLGGQETQYF. The CDR3 DNA reads TGTGCCAGCAGTTTATTAGGGGGGCAAGAGACCCAGTACTTC.